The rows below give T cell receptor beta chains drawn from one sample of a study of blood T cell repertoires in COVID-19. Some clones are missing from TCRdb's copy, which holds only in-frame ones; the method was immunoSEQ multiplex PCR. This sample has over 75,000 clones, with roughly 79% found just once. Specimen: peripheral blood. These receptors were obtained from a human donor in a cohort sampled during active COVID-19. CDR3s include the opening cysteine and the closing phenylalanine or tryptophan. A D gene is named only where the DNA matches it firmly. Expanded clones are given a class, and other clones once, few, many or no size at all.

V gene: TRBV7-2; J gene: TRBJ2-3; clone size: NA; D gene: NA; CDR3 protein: CASSLTPGSGTDTQYF; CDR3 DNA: TGTGCCAGCAGCTTGACTCCGGGTAGCGGCACAGATACGCAGTATTTT
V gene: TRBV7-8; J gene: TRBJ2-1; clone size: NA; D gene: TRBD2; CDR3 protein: CASSLPPGLAGSSYNEQFF; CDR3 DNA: TGTGCCAGCAGCTTACCACCCGGACTAGCGGGGTCCTCCTACAATGAGCAGTTCTTC
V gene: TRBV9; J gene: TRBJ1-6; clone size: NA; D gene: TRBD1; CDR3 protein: CASSGGDDREYNSPLHF; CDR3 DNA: TGTGCCAGCAGCGGCGGAGATGACAGGGAGTATAATTCACCCCTCCACTTT
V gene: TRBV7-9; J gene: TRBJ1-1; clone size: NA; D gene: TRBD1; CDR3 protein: CASSLGQAWGAFF; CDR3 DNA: TGTGCCAGCAGCTTGGGACAGGCTTGGGGAGCTTTCTTT
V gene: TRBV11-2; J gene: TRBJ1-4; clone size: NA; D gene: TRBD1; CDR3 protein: CASSPVYRGEKLFF; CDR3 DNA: TGTGCCAGCAGCCCGGTTTACAGGGGTGAAAAACTGTTTTTT
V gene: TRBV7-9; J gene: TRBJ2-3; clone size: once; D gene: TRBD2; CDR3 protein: CASTRTSGRGDTQYF; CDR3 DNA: TGTGCCAGCACCCGAACTAGCGGGAGGGGGGATACGCAGTATTTT
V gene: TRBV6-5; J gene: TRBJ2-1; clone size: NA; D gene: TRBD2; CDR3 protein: CASRLGLAGGGEQFF; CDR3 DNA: TGTGCCAGCAGATTGGGACTAGCGGGAGGGGGGGAGCAGTTCTTC
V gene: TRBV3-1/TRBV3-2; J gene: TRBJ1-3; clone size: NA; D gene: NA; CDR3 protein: CASSSHGQPF; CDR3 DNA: TGTGCCAGCAGCTCCCATGGACAGCCCTTT
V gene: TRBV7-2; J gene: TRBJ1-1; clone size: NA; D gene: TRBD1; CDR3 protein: CASSELTGGGTDAFF; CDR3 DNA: TGTGCCAGCAGCGAGCTTACAGGGGGCGGAACTGACGCTTTCTTT
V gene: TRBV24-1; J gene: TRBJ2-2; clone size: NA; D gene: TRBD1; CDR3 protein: CATSARTGTGLDTGELFF; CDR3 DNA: TGTGCCACCAGTGCACGAACCGGGACAGGGCTCGACACCGGGGAGCTGTTTTTT
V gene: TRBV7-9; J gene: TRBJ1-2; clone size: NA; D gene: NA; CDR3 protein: CASSSRQEPPFHYGYTF; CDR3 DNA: TGTGCCAGCAGCTCCCGACAGGAACCCCCCTTCCACTATGGCTACACCTTC
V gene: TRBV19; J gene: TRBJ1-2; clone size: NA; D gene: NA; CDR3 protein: CASSIDQGNGGYTF; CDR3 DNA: TGTGCCAGTAGTATAGATCAGGGGAATGGCGGCTACACCTTC
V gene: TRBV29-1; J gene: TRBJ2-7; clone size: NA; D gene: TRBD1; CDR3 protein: CSVEGQGGYEQYF; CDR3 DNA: TGCAGCGTTGAGGGACAGGGCGGCTACGAGCAGTACTTC
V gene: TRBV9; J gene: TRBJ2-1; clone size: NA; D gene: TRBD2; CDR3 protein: CASSVEGREWNEQFF; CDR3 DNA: TGTGCCAGCAGCGTAGAGGGGCGGGAGTGGAATGAGCAGTTCTTC
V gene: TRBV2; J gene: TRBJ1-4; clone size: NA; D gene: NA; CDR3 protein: CASSEGQGGVTNEKLFF; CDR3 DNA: TGTGCCAGCAGTGAAGGTCAGGGAGGTGTAACTAATGAAAAACTGTTTTTT
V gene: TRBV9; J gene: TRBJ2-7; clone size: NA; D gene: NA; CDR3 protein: CARGGDAQRGRMVQGADEQYF; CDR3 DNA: TGTGCCCGAGGGGGGGACGCCCAGAGGGGTAGGATGGTACAGGGTGCTGACGAGCAGTACTTC
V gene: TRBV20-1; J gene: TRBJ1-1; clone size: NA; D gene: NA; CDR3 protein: CSGRGTEAFF; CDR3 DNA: TGCAGTGGGAGGGGCACTGAAGCTTTCTTT
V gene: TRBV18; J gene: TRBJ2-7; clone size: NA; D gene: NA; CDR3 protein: CASSPAGGPAYEQYF; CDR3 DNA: TGTGCCAGCTCACCGGCCGGGGGGCCTGCCTACGAGCAGTACTTC
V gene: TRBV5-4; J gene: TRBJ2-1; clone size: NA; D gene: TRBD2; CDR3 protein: CASSSLAGVGNEQFF; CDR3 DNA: TGTGCCAGCAGCTCTCTAGCGGGAGTCGGCAATGAGCAGTTCTTC
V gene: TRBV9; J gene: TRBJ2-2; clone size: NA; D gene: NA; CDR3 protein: CASSVDHVGELFF; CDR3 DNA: TGTGCCAGCAGCGTAGATCATGTGGGGGAGCTGTTTTTT
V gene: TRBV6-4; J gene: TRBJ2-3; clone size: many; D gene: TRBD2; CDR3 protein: CASSETSGGTDTQYF; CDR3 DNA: TGTGCCAGCAGTGAGACTAGCGGGGGCACAGATACGCAGTATTTT
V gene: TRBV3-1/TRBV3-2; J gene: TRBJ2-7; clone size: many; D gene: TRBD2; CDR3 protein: CASSSSSGGTYEQYF; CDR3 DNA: TGTGCCAGCAGCTCGTCTAGCGGGGGGACCTACGAGCAGTACTTC
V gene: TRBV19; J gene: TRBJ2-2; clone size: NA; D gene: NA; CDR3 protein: CASSIQNTGELFF; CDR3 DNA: TGTGCCAGTAGTATCCAGAACACCGGGGAGCTGTTTTTT
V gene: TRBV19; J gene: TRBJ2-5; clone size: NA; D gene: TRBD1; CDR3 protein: CASSRGQPGQETQYF; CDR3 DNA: TGTGCCAGTAGTAGGGGACAGCCAGGTCAAGAGACCCAGTACTTC
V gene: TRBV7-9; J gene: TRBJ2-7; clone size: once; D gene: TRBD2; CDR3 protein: CASSLKLAGYEQYF; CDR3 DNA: TGTGCCAGCAGCTTAAAACTAGCGGGGTACGAGCAGTACTTC
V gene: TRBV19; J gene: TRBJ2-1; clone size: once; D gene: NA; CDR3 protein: CASSDSGIRNEQFF; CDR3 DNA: TGTGCCAGTAGTGACTCCGGGATTCGGAATGAGCAGTTCTTC